This TCR beta chain is from a study of blood T cell repertoires in COVID-19. Study overall: Some COVID-19 samples were acute and others convalescent; all came from the United States, Italy and Spain.

Methods used by the authors: Nucleated cell number was recorded as an estimate derived from reference gene primer amplification. Profiling relied on immunoSEQ multiplex PCR, and the TCRdb table lists in-frame clones only, not all of them. V, J and clone size derive from that table, while D and trimming were established from the DNA sequence. The data hold approximately 150,000 clones, with about 90% observed a single time. The specimen was peripheral blood. The source of this sequence is a man older than 75 with acute or convalescent COVID-19.

This CDR3 reads CAWSDRTGRYGYTF. The CDR3 DNA reads as TGTGCCTGGAGTGATCGGACAGGGCGGTATGGCTACACCTTC. The rearrangement joins TRBV30 to TRBJ1-2, with 8 bases matching TRBD1. Germline CDR1 is GTSNPN and CDR2 is SVGIG (reference sequence). Unmatched junction bases numbered 6, after V lost 1 base and J lost 5 bases. The CDR3 contains 14 residues.